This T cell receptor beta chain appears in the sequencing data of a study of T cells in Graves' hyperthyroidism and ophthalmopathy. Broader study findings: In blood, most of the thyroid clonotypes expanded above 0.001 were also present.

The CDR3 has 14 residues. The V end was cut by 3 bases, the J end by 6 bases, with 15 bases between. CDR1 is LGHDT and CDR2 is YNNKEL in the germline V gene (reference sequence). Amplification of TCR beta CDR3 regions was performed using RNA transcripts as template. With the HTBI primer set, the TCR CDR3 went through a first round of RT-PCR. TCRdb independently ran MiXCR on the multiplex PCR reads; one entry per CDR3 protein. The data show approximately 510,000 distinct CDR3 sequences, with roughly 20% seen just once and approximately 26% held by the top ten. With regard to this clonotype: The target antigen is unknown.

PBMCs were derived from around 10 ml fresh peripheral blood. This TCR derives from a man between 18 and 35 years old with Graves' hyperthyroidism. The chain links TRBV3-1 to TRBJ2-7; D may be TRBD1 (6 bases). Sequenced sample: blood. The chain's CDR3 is CASSHPQGVGEQYF. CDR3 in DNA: TGTGCCAGCAGCCATCCACAGGGAGTGGGCGAGCAGTACTTC.